This T cell receptor (beta chain) came from a study of T cells in Graves' hyperthyroidism and ophthalmopathy. Whole-study results and caveats: For ophthalmopathy, model prediction preceded onset by a median 6.5 months.

This clonotype was observed at least ten times. The antigen remains unidentified. Amplification yielded TCR beta CDR3 regions, with RNA transcripts as the source. First-round RT-PCR of the TCR CDR3 relied on the HTBI primer set. Via MiXCR, TCRdb re-called the multiplex PCR reads, giving one row per CDR3 protein. The sample has 300,000 to 450,000 distinct CDR3 sequences; roughly 18% are singletons. V was pared by 4 bases and J by 0 bases, with 10 bases between. This CDR3 has 14 residues. Germline assignment: CDR1 SGHRS and CDR2 YFSETQ. The TCR comes from a man aged 18 to 29 with Graves' ophthalmopathy. This chain joins TRBV5-1 and TRBJ1-1, with a possible D match to TRBD1 (5 bases). Material: blood. CDR3 protein: CASSRDSVNTEAFF. Here the CDR3 DNA reads TGCGCCAGCAGCCGAGACAGCGTGAACACTGAAGCTTTCTTT.